These T cell receptor beta chains were read from a single sample in a study of T cell repertoires in cytomegalovirus infection. One entry per CDR3 protein results from TCRdb running MiXCR on the reads. The sample yields about 180,000 distinct CDR3 sequences, under 15% seen once. Specimen: PBMCs. The receptors come from a human donor in good health (CMV status not recorded). Some clones in this sample may be carry-over from other donors' samples. Both conserved end residues are part of each CDR3. The D gene is left open where the match is weak. Only some rows state a clone size, as once, few, many or a class for expanded clones.

TRBV27,TRBJ2-3,TRBD1,many,CASSPFLTGAEDTQYF,TGTGCCAGCAGTCCCTTCCTGACAGGGGCGGAAGATACGCAGTATTTT
TRBV18,TRBJ2-7,NA,few,CASSPIQGLANEQYF,TGTGCCAGCTCACCAATTCAGGGGCTCGCGAACGAGCAGTACTTC
TRBV3-1,TRBJ1-1,NA,many,CASSLWTRAEAFF,NA
TRBV7-2,TRBJ2-6,TRBD1,many,CASSLETGQRGANVLTF,TGTGCCAGCAGCTTAGAGACAGGGCAGCGTGGGGCCAACGTCCTGACTTTC
TRBV19,TRBJ2-6,NA,once,CASSIGPRHARSGGNVLTF,TGTGCCAGTAGTATAGGGCCCCGACATGCCCGGAGTGGGGGCAACGTCCTGACTTTC
TRBV7-2,TRBJ1-1,NA,many,CASSLGQIMNTEAFF,TGTGCCAGCAGCTTAGGACAGATCATGAACACTGAAGCTTTCTTT
TRBV7-2,TRBJ1-2,NA,many,CASSLNNYGYTF,TGTGCCAGCAGCTTAAATAACTATGGCTACACCTTC
TRBV29-1,TRBJ2-1,NA,NA,CSVESVGWYEQFF,TGCAGCGTTGAGTCAGTGGGGTGGTATGAGCAGTTCTTC
TRBV7-6,TRBJ2-7,TRBD2,many,CASSSGLAVLSSYEQYF,TGTGCCAGCAGCTCGGGACTAGCGGTATTGAGCTCCTACGAGCAGTACTTC
TRBV6-5,TRBJ1-6,NA,NA,CASSYKMGPLHF,TGTGCCAGCAGTTACAAGATGGGACCCCTCCACTTT
TRBV12-3/TRBV12-4,TRBJ2-1,NA,many,CASSPRVWGNEQFF,TGTGCCAGCAGCCCGAGGGTATGGGGGAATGAGCAGTTCTTC
TRBV6-1,TRBJ2-6,TRBD1,many,CASRSGGNGANVLTF,TGTGCCAGCAGGTCAGGGGGCAACGGGGCCAACGTCCTGACTTTC
TRBV9,TRBJ1-1,TRBD1,few,CASSSNRDRGLGAEAFF,TGTGCCAGCAGCTCCAACCGGGACAGGGGGCTTGGCGCTGAAGCTTTCTTT
TRBV27,TRBJ2-7,NA,few,CASRTGLTYEQYF,TGTGCCAGCAGGACAGGTTTAACCTACGAGCAGTACTTC
TRBV20-1,TRBJ2-7,NA,few,CSARSGGLYEQYF,TGCAGTGCTAGATCGGGGGGCCTCTACGAGCAGTACTTC
TRBV7-9,TRBJ2-3,NA,NA,CASSPTNIRFTDTQYF,TGTGCCAGCAGCCCTACTAACATAAGATTCACAGATACGCAGTATTTT
TRBV4-1,TRBJ2-7,NA,NA,CASSQGTGSCEQYF,TGCGCCAGCAGCCAGGGGACGGGGTCCTGCGAGCAGTACTTC
TRBV6-2/TRBV6-3,TRBJ2-7,NA,few,CASSYSSGLSYEQYF,TGTGCCAGCAGTTACTCGTCGGGCCTCTCCTACGAGCAGTACTTC
TRBV13,TRBJ2-7,NA,NA,CASSFIDSYEQYF,TGTGCCAGCAGCTTCATCGACTCCTACGAGCAGTACTTC
TRBV5-4,TRBJ2-1,NA,NA,CASSIREDEQFF,TGTGCCAGCAGCATTCGAGAGGATGAGCAGTTCTTC
TRBV7-3,TRBJ1-5,NA,many,CASSLTLQEPQHF,TGTGCCAGCAGCTTAACCCTTCAGGAGCCCCAGCATTTT
TRBV2,TRBJ1-2,TRBD1,few,CASSEDRGPMYGYTF,TGTGCCAGCAGCGAGGACAGGGGGCCGATGTATGGCTACACCTTC
TRBV28,TRBJ2-7,TRBD2,many,CASSFGTSSYEQYF,TGTGCCAGCAGTTTCGGGACTAGCAGCTACGAGCAGTACTTC
TRBV30,TRBJ1-1,NA,NA,CAWRERWGKSTEAFF,TGTGCCTGGAGAGAGAGGTGGGGCAAATCCACTGAAGCTTTCTTT
TRBV7-2,TRBJ1-1,NA,many,CASSLTVMNTEAFF,TGTGCCAGCAGCTTAACAGTCATGAACACTGAAGCTTTCTTT
TRBV6-2/TRBV6-3,TRBJ1-5,NA,many,CASSPLPRINQPQHF,TGTGCCAGCAGCCCCCTTCCAAGAATCAATCAGCCCCAGCATTTT
TRBV6-2/TRBV6-3,TRBJ2-1,NA,NA,CASRILSSYNEQFF,TGTGCCAGCCGTATCCTCAGCTCCTACAATGAGCAGTTCTTC
TRBV29-1,TRBJ2-2,NA,few,CSPVKGGGTGELFF,TGCAGCCCCGTGAAGGGAGGGGGCACCGGGGAGCTGTTTTTT
TRBV6-5,TRBJ2-7,NA,many,CASSYSPGAWEQYF,TGTGCCAGCAGTTACTCGCCGGGGGCCTGGGAGCAGTACTTC
TRBV7-2,TRBJ2-7,NA,many,CASSPGTPYEQYF,TGTGCCAGCAGCCCGGGGACACCATACGAGCAGTACTTC
TRBV6-2/TRBV6-3,TRBJ1-1,NA,NA,CASTHGGRFVSRGTEAFF,TGTGCCAGCACCCACGGGGGCCGGTTTGTAAGCCGGGGCACTGAAGCTTTCTTT
TRBV27,TRBJ2-2,TRBD1,many,CASSPPSGGSTGELFF,TGTGCCAGCAGTCCACCGTCAGGGGGTTCGACCGGGGAGCTGTTTTTT
TRBV29-1,TRBJ1-1,NA,many,CSVRTAWDTEAFF,TGCAGCGTTCGGACAGCCTGGGACACTGAAGCTTTCTTT
TRBV27,TRBJ2-7,TRBD2,many,CASSLGGRAFYF,TGTGCCAGCTCCCTAGGCGGGAGGGCCTTTTACTTC
TRBV7-2,TRBJ1-1,NA,many,CASSLAWQGTEAFF,TGTGCCAGCAGCTTAGCATGGCAGGGCACTGAAGCTTTCTTT
TRBV6-1,TRBJ1-1,NA,NA,CASSSTGREAFF,TGTGCCAGCAGTTCGACAGGTCGAGAAGCTTTCTTT
TRBV2,TRBJ1-4,NA,once,CASSAEQATNEKLFF,TGTGCCAGCAGCGCGGAACAGGCTACAAATGAAAAACTGTTTTTT
TRBV20-1,TRBJ2-3,NA,NA,CSARSFSPGTTDTQYF,TGCAGTGCTAGAAGTTTTTCCCCCGGGACCACAGATACGCAGTATTTT
TRBV19,TRBJ1-1,TRBD1,NA,CASSTPPGQGTEAFF,TGTGCCAGTAGTACCCCTCCGGGACAGGGCACTGAAGCTTTCTTT
TRBV19,TRBJ2-3,NA,few,CASSPGQLHTDTQYF,TGTGCCAGTAGCCCCGGACAGCTCCACACAGATACGCAGTATTTT
TRBV7-9,TRBJ2-1,TRBD2,few,CASSKAGGVNEQFF,TGTGCCAGCAGCAAGGCGGGAGGGGTCAATGAGCAGTTCTTC
TRBV20-1,TRBJ2-5,NA,few,CSAISGRGQETQYF,TGCAGTGCTATATCCGGCAGGGGTCAAGAGACCCAGTACTTC
TRBV29-1,TRBJ2-7,TRBD2,few,CSVEPPGRIGEQYF,TGCAGCGTTGAACCCCCCGGGAGGATAGGGGAGCAGTACTTC
TRBV27,TRBJ2-1,NA,NA,CASKGGEHSYNEQFF,TGTGCCAGCAAAGGAGGGGAACACTCCTACAATGAGCAGTTCTTC
TRBV10-2,TRBJ2-1,NA,NA,CASTSGGSFNEQFF,TGCGCCAGCACCTCGGGGGGCTCGTTCAATGAGCAGTTCTTC
TRBV14,TRBJ1-1,TRBD1,NA,CASMRGQGRPEAFF,TGTGCCAGCATGCGAGGACAGGGGCGACCTGAAGCTTTCTTT
TRBV7-2,TRBJ2-2,NA,many,CASSRYRMNTGELFF,TGTGCCAGCAGCCGATACAGGATGAACACCGGGGAGCTGTTTTTT
TRBV6-6,TRBJ2-1,NA,many,CASSYGLDGVNEQFF,TGTGCCAGCAGTTACGGGCTAGATGGGGTCAATGAGCAGTTCTTC